This is a list of T cell receptor beta chains from one sample in a study of cytomegalovirus exposure and HLA in healthy donors. This table comes from immunoSEQ multiplex PCR, and its TCRdb copy is limited to in-frame clones, with some not included. The sample consists of under 300,000 clones, about 80% of them appearing once. Sequencing used PBMCs. All receptors derive from a woman in her sixties in good health and CMV-seropositive. CDR3s include the opening cysteine and the closing phenylalanine or tryptophan. Size is omitted from some rows. Given values are once, few, many or a class for expanded clones.

V	J	size	CDR3
TRBV9	TRBJ2-7	-	CASSGTSGREGQYF
TRBV11-2	TRBJ2-1	-	CASSLAADYNEQFF
TRBV12-5	TRBJ1-1	-	CASGLVRDEAFF
TRBV4-2	TRBJ2-1	-	CASSQGASSGSSEQFF
TRBV5-1	TRBJ2-7	-	CASSLAGLAGLAYEQYF
TRBV2	TRBJ2-1	-	CASTSGVSSYNEQFF
TRBV7-9	TRBJ2-5	-	CASSRTGEGGHQETQYF
TRBV7-2	TRBJ2-7	-	CASSLLPLAVLREQYF
TRBV6-1	TRBJ2-7	few	CASSERGPYEQYF
TRBV7-9	TRBJ2-1	-	CASSHRGGSRHEQFF
TRBV4-1	TRBJ1-5	-	CASSQEGKGVQPQHF
TRBV13	TRBJ2-2	once	CASSFALNSGSGTGELFF
TRBV4-1	TRBJ1-2	once	CASSHVGGVGYGYTF
TRBV7-9	TRBJ2-1	-	CASSLGRGQGGNYNEQFF
TRBV7-9	TRBJ1-1	-	CSSSPSTGRAFF
TRBV6-1	TRBJ2-1	few	CASSVGGTSGNEQFF
TRBV2	TRBJ1-5	-	CASRTETAPNQPQHF
TRBV28	TRBJ2-7	few	CASSLSGRKPYEQYF
TRBV5-4	TRBJ2-7	few	CASSLGLAGGPPYEQYF